Shown below are 28 T cell receptor beta chains from a single sample sequenced in a study of a mutant IDH1 vaccine in newly diagnosed glioma. The data were produced by immunoSEQ multiplex PCR, yet TCRdb's version contains in-frame clones alone and is incomplete. The sample contains roughly 48,000 clones, 75% to 85% of which appear only once. For these receptors, no antigen is known. The time point here: week 35, safety follow-up. Vaccination used 300 ug of mutant IDH1 20-mer peptide per dose, with topical imiquimod. The sample was PBMCs, taken from a glioma patient whose treatment included an IDH1 peptide vaccine. The receptors here all came from a man aged 40-55 years with glioma.

The J gene is TRBJ1-2, the V gene TRBV5-1; no firm D call. Germline V gene data show CDR1 as SGHRS and CDR2 as YFSETQ. The CDR3 length is 12 residues. V was trimmed by 2 bases and J by 4 bases, leaving 6 bases between them. The DNA for the CDR3 is TGCGCCAGCAGCTTACCTAGCTATGGCTACACCTTC. Its protein is CASSLPSYGYTF.

The rearrangement joins TRBV5-1 to TRBJ2-1; the D is unclear. Germline loops: CDR1 SGHRS, CDR2 YFSETQ. This CDR3 region has 15 residues. V was shortened by 1 base and J by 2 bases, with 10 bases between the two germline ends. The CDR3 sequence: CASSLNRPTYNEQFF. CDR3 nucleotides: TGCGCCAGCAGCTTGAATAGACCAACCTACAATGAGCAGTTCTTC.

The chain combines TRBV11-2 with TRBJ1-1, with 7 nucleotides matching TRBD1. Germline V gene lookup returns CDR1 SGHAT and CDR2 FQNNGV. The length of the CDR3 is 17 residues. The ends lost 0 bases at V and 2 bases at J; junction bases unmatched: 9. Here the CDR3 DNA reads TGTGCCAGCAGCTTAGATCTGTGGGGACAGCCTAACACTGAAGCTTTCTTT. Protein product: CASSLDLWGQPNTEAFF. The whole variable domain, remainder taken from reference TRBV11-2 and TRBJ1-1, is EAGVAQSPRYKIIEKRQSVAFWCNPISGHATLYWYQQILGQGPKLLIQFQNNGVVDDSQLPKDRFSAERLKGVDSTLKIQPAKLEDSAVYLCASSLDLWGQPNTEAFFGQGTRLTVV.

This clone is categorized as medium-sized. CDR3 bases: TGCGCCAGCAGTCCGGGTTATGGGGCCAACGTCCTGACTTTC. This translates into CASSPGYGANVLTF. This chain uses TRBV10-2 with TRBJ2-6; D remains ambiguous. Germline V gene lookup returns CDR1 WSHSY and CDR2 SAAADI. Trimming stripped 5 bases from V and 3 bases from J, with 8 bases between. This CDR3 has 14 amino acids.

This clone was seen a few times. The chain is built from TRBV4-3 and TRBJ2-3; 12 nucleotides align to TRBD2. The V segment lost 4 bases and the J segment 1 base; nucleotides outside the gene matches: 18. This CDR3 has 21 amino acids. The germline V gene encodes CDR1 LGHNA and CDR2 YSLEER. The CDR3 sequence: CASSRSATSGSSVRGTDTQYF. The CDR3 bases are TGCGCCAGCAGCCGATCCGCGACTAGCGGGAGTAGTGTACGCGGCACAGATACGCAGTATTTT.

This clone has more than one count but fewer than ten. This chain joins TRBV19 and TRBJ2-7; D may be TRBD1 (5 bases). Germline loops: CDR1 LNHDA, CDR2 SQIVND (reference sequence). This CDR3 has 13 amino acids. Trimming removed 5 bases at V and 4 bases at J, with 12 bases between. For the CDR3, the DNA is TGTGCCAGTAGTCAAGACAGTGGATACGAGCAGTACTTC. Protein: CASSQDSGYEQYF.

The chain is built from TRBV29-1 and TRBJ2-5, with a weak D call TRBD1 (5 bases). The CDR3 contains 16 residues. Per the germline V gene, CDR1 is SQVTM and CDR2 is ANQGSEA. Trimming removed 5 bases from V and 0 bases from J, with 19 bases in between. The DNA for the CDR3 is TGCAGCGTTCAAGGAACGACAGCTGATCACCAAGAGACCCAGTACTTC. Protein sequence: CSVQGTTADHQETQYF. Variable domain in full (rest from reference TRBV29-1 and TRBJ2-5): SAVISQKPSRDICQRGTSLTIQCQVDSQVTMMFWYRQQPGQSLTLIATANQGSEATYESGFVIDKFPISRPNLTFSTLTVSNMSPEDSSIYLCSVQGTTADHQETQYFGPGTRLLVL.

This chain connects TRBV5-6 to TRBJ1-2, with D uncertain. Between the trimmed V and J ends, which lost 1 base and 3 bases, there was a span of 13 bases. Per the germline V gene, CDR1 is SGHDT and CDR2 is YYEEEE. The CDR3 covers 15 residues. CDR3 DNA sequence: TGTGCCAGCAGCTTGCTCGATGGAGGTGACTATGGCTACACCTTC. This codes for CASSLLDGGDYGYTF.

This sequence joins TRBV7-2 and TRBJ2-3, with D tentatively TRBD1 or TRBD2 (5 bases each). V was cut by 4 bases and J by 2 bases, with 13 bases left in between. Per germline, CDR1 SGHTA and CDR2 FQGNSA. CDR3 size: 15 residues. CDR3 sequence reads: CASSYGRGTTDTQYF. CDR3 nucleotides: TGTGCCAGCAGCTATGGCCGGGGCACCACAGATACGCAGTATTTT.

V is TRBV6-1 and J is TRBJ2-3; TRBD2 aligns across 10 bases. V shed 7 bases, J shed 6 bases, and the junction held 10 bases outside the gene matches. The CDR3 loop spans 15 amino acids. CDR1 and CDR2 from the germline V gene are MNHNS and SASEGT. CDR3 nucleotides: TGTGCCAGCATCACTAGCGGGGCGGGCGGGGATACGCAGTATTTT. This codes for CASITSGAGGDTQYF.

The V call is TRBV11-3, the J call TRBJ1-3; no definite D call. V lost 4 bases and J lost 3, with 4 bases in between. This CDR3 region has 12 residues. Germline values: CDR1 SGHNT, CDR2 YENEEA. The CDR3 region is CASSSYGNTIYF. The CDR3 DNA follows: TGTGCCAGCAGCTCCTATGGAAACACCATATATTTT. The full variable domain, with the rest looked up from reference TRBV11-3 and TRBJ1-3, is EAGVVQSPRYKIIEKKQPVAFWCNPISGHNTLYWYLQNLGQGPELLIRYENEEAVDDSQLPKDRFSAERLKGVDSTLKIQPAELGDSAVYLCASSSYGNTIYFGEGSWLTVV.

The chain has TRBV2 and TRBJ2-5; the D gene is possibly TRBD2 (5 bases). Germline loops: CDR1 SNHLY, CDR2 FYNNEI. This CDR3 region has 14 residues. Deletions cut 1 base from V and 4 bases from J, with 10 bases between. DNA for the CDR3: TGTGCCAGCAGTGAAGTAGCTAGCTCAGAGACCCAGTACTTC. Translated: CASSEVASSETQYF.

The DNA for the CDR3 is TGTGCCAGTACAACCCTTCCGGATGGCTACACCTTC. It codes for CASTTLPDGYTF. The V call is TRBV19, the J call TRBJ1-2, with no clear D. Per the germline V gene, CDR1 is LNHDA and CDR2 is SQIVND (reference sequence). Between the trimmed V and J ends, which lost 7 bases and 6 bases, there was a span of 12 bases. The length of the CDR3 is 12 residues. The variable domain in full, with the rest retrieved from reference TRBV19 and TRBJ1-2, is DGGITQSPKYLFRKEGQNVTLSCEQNLNHDAMYWYRQDPGQGLRLIYYSQIVNDFQKGDIAEGYSVSREKKESFPLTVTSAQKNPTAFYLCASTTLPDGYTFGSGTRLTVV.

The chain recombines TRBV15 with TRBJ2-1; 16 nucleotides agree with TRBD2. Germline V gene data show CDR1 as LNHNV and CDR2 as YYDKDF (reference sequence). Trimming removed 4 bases from V and 8 bases from J; junction bases left unmatched: 2. The CDR3 length is 15 residues. In DNA, the CDR3 is TGTGCCACCAGCAAGGGACTAGCGGGAGGGGATGAGCAGTTCTTC. It translates to CATSKGLAGGDEQFF.

This clone was seen a few times. The CDR3 spells CASRLRDRQIEAFF. The DNA for the CDR3 is TGTGCCAGCAGACTCCGGGACCGACAAATAGAAGCTTTCTTT. V gene TRBV2 combines with J gene TRBJ1-1, with D possibly being TRBD1 (5 bases). Trimming pared 6 bases from V and 8 bases from J, leaving 19 bases between. The germline V gene has CDR1 SNHLY and CDR2 FYNNEI. This CDR3 region has 14 residues.

V is TRBV5-6 and J is TRBJ2-2; D remains ambiguous. The CDR3 has 13 amino acids. Germline lookup yields CDR1 SGHDT and CDR2 YYEEEE. Trimming shortened V by 2 bases and J by 3 bases, and 5 bases separated the two germline ends. As DNA, the CDR3 is TGTGCCAGCAGCTTAACACACACCGGGGAGCTGTTTTTT. It codes for CASSLTHTGELFF.

This clone was counted between two and nine times. The chain recombines TRBV7-2 with TRBJ1-4; D possibly corresponds to TRBD1 (6 bases). The germline V gene encodes CDR1 SGHTA and CDR2 FQGNSA. Trimming removed 5 bases at V and 4 bases at J, with 17 bases between. The CDR3 is 16 amino acids. CDR3 protein: CASSPQSGGGNEKLFF. Written as DNA, the CDR3 is TGTGCCAGCAGCCCACAATCGGGGGGCGGTAATGAAAAACTGTTTTTT.

V is TRBV18 and J is TRBJ1-5, with D uncertain. V was pared by 2 bases and J by 3 bases, with 11 bases between. There are 15 residues in the CDR3. Germline CDR1 is KGHSH and CDR2 is LQKENI. In DNA, the CDR3 is TGTGCCAGCTCACCAGAATGGGTAGACAATCAGCCCCAGCATTTT. Amino acid sequence: CASSPEWVDNQPQHF.

This chain uses TRBV7-2 with TRBJ2-3; D gene ambiguous. CDR3 length: 13 amino acids. V was cut by 1 base and J by 5 bases, with 7 bases left in between. Looked up from germline, CDR1 is SGHTA and CDR2 is FQGNSA. The CDR3 bases are TGTGCCAGCAGCTTAGGACTTAGAGATACGCAGTATTTT. It codes for CASSLGLRDTQYF.

This clone was detected only a few times. V usage is TRBV19 and J usage is TRBJ2-2; tentatively, D is TRBD2 (5 bases). Germline CDR1 is LNHDA and CDR2 is SQIVND (reference sequence). CDR3 length: 14 residues. Trimming cost V 4 bases and J 7 bases, with 13 bases left between them. The CDR3 is CASSNSRAGGELFF. The CDR3 nucleotides read TGTGCCAGTAGTAACTCCCGGGCGGGCGGGGAGCTGTTTTTT. The whole variable domain, filled in from reference TRBV19 and TRBJ2-2, reads DGGITQSPKYLFRKEGQNVTLSCEQNLNHDAMYWYRQDPGQGLRLIYYSQIVNDFQKGDIAEGYSVSREKKESFPLTVTSAQKNPTAFYLCASSNSRAGGELFFGEGSRLTVL.

The CDR3 nucleotides read TGTGCCAGTACAGCGAACTCTGGGGCCAACGTCCTGACTTTC. It translates to CASTANSGANVLTF. V gene TRBV19 combines with J gene TRBJ2-6; the D is unclear. This CDR3 contains 14 residues. Trimming cost V 7 bases and J 0 bases, with 7 bases left between them. Germline V gene data show CDR1 as LNHDA and CDR2 as SQIVND (reference sequence).

V and J are TRBV29-1 and TRBJ2-7; D assignment may be TRBD1 or TRBD2 (5 bases each). CDR3 size: 11 residues. The V gene's germline CDR1 is SQVTM and CDR2 ANQGSEA. Trimming cost V 7 bases and J 4 bases, with 11 bases left between them. As DNA, the CDR3 is TGCAGCGGGGGGTACGGGTACGAGCAGTACTTC. It yields the protein CSGGYGYEQYF.

J is TRBJ2-3 and V is TRBV29-1; 10 positions agree with TRBD2. The CDR3 contains 19 residues. The junction had 16 bases not matched to a gene; V was cut back by 1 base and J by 3 bases. Germline-derived CDR1 and CDR2 are SQVTM and ANQGSEA. CDR3 region: CSVEGTSGPTGGDTDTQYF. The CDR3 bases are TGCAGCGTTGAAGGGACTAGCGGTCCCACGGGTGGGGATACAGATACGCAGTATTTT.

The rearrangement joins TRBV2 to TRBJ2-3; D remains ambiguous. V was shortened by 6 bases and J by 0 bases, with 10 bases between the two germline ends. The length of the CDR3 is 14 residues. Looked up from germline, CDR1 is SNHLY and CDR2 is FYNNEI. This chain's CDR3 is CASRQLGSTDTQYF. CDR3 DNA sequence: TGTGCCAGCAGGCAACTGGGCAGCACAGATACGCAGTATTTT. Complete variable domain (other parts from reference TRBV2 and TRBJ2-3): EPEVTQTPSHQVTQMGQEVILRCVPISNHLYFYWYRQILGQKVEFLVSFYNNEISEKSEIFDDQFSVERPDGSNFTLKIRSTKLEDSAMYFCASRQLGSTDTQYFGPGTRLTVL.

By its share, this clone is medium-sized. The rearrangement uses TRBV11-3 and TRBJ2-1; TRBD2 agrees at 11 bases. The CDR3 runs to 15 residues. J gave up 7 bases and V 2 bases, and 4 bases lay outside the gene matches. Looked up from germline, CDR1 is SGHNT and CDR2 is YENEEA. Here the CDR3 reads CASSLTSGSFNEQFF. For the CDR3, the DNA is TGTGCCAGCAGCTTAACTAGCGGGAGTTTTAATGAGCAGTTCTTC.

The CDR3: CASSLVGLAGEDEQFF. CDR3 sequence (DNA): TGTGCCAGCAGCCTGGTCGGACTAGCGGGAGAGGATGAGCAGTTCTTC. The chain carries TRBV5-6 and TRBJ2-1, with 13 bases matching TRBD2. The V and J ends lost 4 bases and 8 bases, in that order; junction bases with no gene match: 9. The CDR3 runs to 16 residues. Per the germline V gene, CDR1 is SGHDT and CDR2 is YYEEEE.

This clone showed up just a few times. This chain joins TRBV15 and TRBJ2-3, with 12 nucleotides matching TRBD1. In germline, CDR1 is LNHNV, CDR2 YYDKDF (reference sequence). The V segment lost 5 bases and the J segment 2 bases; nucleotides outside the gene matches: 5. The CDR3 loop spans 16 amino acids. CDR3 in amino acids: CATSLRDRGPTDTQYF. Here the CDR3 DNA reads TGTGCCACCAGCCTCCGGGACAGGGGGCCCACAGATACGCAGTATTTT.

The CDR3, as DNA: TGTGCCAGCAGCCAAGAAACCCTTGAGCTGGGGACAGGGGACACTGAAGCTTTCTTT. It codes for CASSQETLELGTGDTEAFF. V gene TRBV4-2 combines with J gene TRBJ1-1; 10 nucleotides match TRBD1. This CDR3 is built from 19 residues. J was trimmed by 3 bases and V by 0 bases; bases with no gene match: 13. The germline V gene has CDR1 LGHNA and CDR2 YNFKEQ.